This entry describes one TCR beta chain. The antigen is unknown. This record belongs to a study of cytomegalovirus exposure and HLA in healthy donors. Study results and limitations: One later analysis reportedly identified an Asian-associated ancestry cluster that showed fewer N-insertions than the roughly 720-donor mean. Later on, analysis showed that most CMV-associated TCR beta chains appeared to be HLA-restricted. Later analysis demonstrated an association between a missense DCLRE1C variant and TCR beta V- and J-gene trimming. Clonal expansion was found to be greater in HLA-associated TCR beta chains than in equally common others in a later analysis.

The CDR3 has 15 residues. V was trimmed by 4 bases and J by 2 bases, leaving 15 bases between them. Germline V CDR1 and CDR2: MNHNS, SASEGT. The study ran its PCR with 60 Vbeta and 13 Jbeta primers. Assay: immunoSEQ multiplex PCR; the TCRdb copy retains only in-frame clones and omits some. This table has about 110,000 clones, over 60% appearing once. The sequence was collected from a woman in her sixties or seventies in good health and CMV-seropositive. The chain recombines TRBV6-1 with TRBJ2-7; TRBD1 might be the D (5 bases). The sample was PBMCs. The CDR3 sequence: CASSAQTVITYEQYF. CDR3 DNA: TGTGCCAGCAGTGCCCAGACAGTGATCACCTACGAGCAGTACTTC.